This T cell receptor (beta chain) was documented in a study of blood T cell repertoires in COVID-19. Per the authors' pipeline: Amplification of reference gene primers was used by the study to estimate nucleated cell counts. Method: immunoSEQ multiplex PCR; TCRdb's copy keeps in-frame clones and lacks some. That table is the source of V, J and clone size, and D and trimming were worked out from the DNA. The repertoire holds roughly 56,000 clones, with 85% to 95% as singletons. Per germline, CDR1 SGHRS and CDR2 YFSETQ. The CDR3 consists of 13 residues. With 2 bases removed from V and 0 bases from J, the gap between germline ends came to 5 bases.

The chain has TRBV5-1 and TRBJ1-1; D not resolved. Sequencing input: peripheral blood. The sequence was collected from a man aged 45-65 years with active COVID-19. CDR3 sequence (DNA): TGCGCCAGCAGCTTCGAGTTGAACACTGAAGCTTTCTTT. The encoded protein is CASSFELNTEAFF.